Presented here are 26 T cell receptor beta chains from one specimen sequenced in a study of cytomegalovirus exposure and HLA in healthy donors. Clones were read by immunoSEQ multiplex PCR, and TCRdb kept only the in-frame ones, dropping some. The sample gives about 150,000 clones, 85% to 95% of which show up once; 1.5% to 2% is in the top ten. The sequenced material came from PBMCs. These receptors originate from a man aged 18-30 years in good health and CMV-seropositive.

In DNA form, the CDR3 reads TGTGCCAGCACCGAAGCGGGAGTAGGTTCTAATGAGCAGTTCTTC. This encodes CASTEAGVGSNEQFF. The chain joins TRBV2 to TRBJ2-1, with 8 bases lining up with TRBD2. With 7 bases clipped from V and 7 bases from J, the junction kept 12 bases outside the gene matches. CDR1 is SNHLY and CDR2 is FYNNEI in the germline V gene. There are 15 residues in the CDR3.

This clone came up once. This rearrangement joins TRBV30 to TRBJ1-2; D is perhaps TRBD1 (6 bases). The CDR3 loop spans 11 amino acids. CDR1 and CDR2 (germline): GTSNPN, SVGIG (reference sequence). Trimming took off 7 bases at V and 4 bases at J, with 10 bases between the two ends. The CDR3 loop is CASGTSYGYTF. CDR3 DNA sequence: TGTGCCTCCGGGACATCCTATGGCTACACCTTC. Supplemented by reference TRBV30 and TRBJ1-2, the full variable domain reads SQTIHQWPATLVQPVGSPLSLECTVEGTSNPNLYWYRQAAGRGLQLLFYSVGIGQISSEVPQNLSASRPQDRQFILSSKKLLLSDSGFYLCASGTSYGYTFGSGTRLTVV.

V usage is TRBV4-2 and J usage is TRBJ1-1; D ambiguous. Trimming left V 4 bases short and J 2 bases short, with 11 bases between. CDR1 is LGHNA and CDR2 is YNFKEQ in the germline V gene. The CDR3 is 14 residues long. CDR3 in amino acids: CASSRQLTNTEAFF. The CDR3 bases are TGTGCCAGCAGCCGGCAATTGACAAACACTGAAGCTTTCTTT.

The chain carries TRBV2 and TRBJ2-7, with 10 bases that match TRBD1. CDR3 length: 14 amino acids. CDR1 SNHLY and CDR2 FYNNEI come from the germline V gene. V was clipped by 7 bases and J by 7 bases; unmatched bases: 10. The CDR3: CASTIRTGGGEQYF. DNA for the CDR3: TGTGCCAGCACGATTCGGACAGGGGGAGGAGAGCAGTACTTC.

This chain joins TRBV19 and TRBJ2-1, with D uncertain. Trimming left V 3 bases short and J 8 bases short, with 5 bases between. CDR3 length: 11 amino acids. The germline gives CDR1 LNHDA, CDR2 SQIVND (reference sequence). DNA for the CDR3: TGTGCCAGTAGTATGGGCGATGAGCAGTTCTTC. Protein: CASSMGDEQFF. The full variable domain, rest sourced from reference TRBV19 and TRBJ2-1, is DGGITQSPKYLFRKEGQNVTLSCEQNLNHDAMYWYRQDPGQGLRLIYYSQIVNDFQKGDIAEGYSVSREKKESFPLTVTSAQKNPTAFYLCASSMGDEQFFGPGTRLTVL.

The chain is built from TRBV6-5 and TRBJ1-4; TRBD1 might be the D (5 bases). From germline, CDR1 is MNHEY and CDR2 SVGAGI. With 8 bases removed from V and 4 bases from J, the gap between germline ends came to 8 bases. This CDR3 has 12 residues. The CDR3 spells CASGGSNEKLFF. CDR3 in DNA: TGTGCCAGCGGGGGGAGTAATGAAAAACTGTTTTTT.

The rearrangement uses TRBV9 and TRBJ2-7; 9 nucleotides match TRBD1. Germline V lookup: CDR1 SGDLS, CDR2 YYNGEE. This CDR3 is built from 16 residues. Trimming at V came to 1 base and at J to 2 bases, leaving 7 bases not matched to a gene. The CDR3: CASSVRTGGLPYEQYF. In DNA, the CDR3 is TGTGCCAGCAGCGTAAGAACAGGGGGCCTTCCCTACGAGCAGTACTTC.

This clone was counted only a few times. This chain connects TRBV5-1 to TRBJ2-1; TRBD2 matches at 14 bases. V trimming: 3 bases; J trimming: 1 base; junction bases outside the gene matches: 6. Germline CDR1 reads SGHRS; CDR2 reads YFSETQ. This CDR3 region has 18 residues. The CDR3 region has the DNA TGCGCCAGCAGCTCTCTTGGGACTAGCGGGAGATCCTACAATGAGCAGTTCTTC. Translated, it gives CASSSLGTSGRSYNEQFF.

This clone was counted a single time. The V and J genes are TRBV27 and TRBJ2-1, with 7 bases aligning to TRBD1. The CDR3 spans 17 residues. V shed 5 bases and J 3 bases; nucleotides not matched to a gene: 13. From germline, CDR1 is MNHEY and CDR2 SMNVEV (reference sequence). Here the CDR3 DNA reads TGTGCCAGCAGTCCTCCCCTTAGAAGGGGGCTCTACAATGAGCAGTTCTTC. Translation gives CASSPPLRRGLYNEQFF.

The chain carries TRBV11-1 and TRBJ2-1, with TRBD1 matching 8 bases. V shed 5 bases and J 2 bases; nucleotides not matched to a gene: 5. The V gene's germline CDR1 is SGHAT and CDR2 FQDESV (reference sequence). The CDR3 consists of 15 residues. CDR3 in DNA: TGTGCCAGCAGCACTGGACAGGGTACCTACAATGAGCAGTTCTTC. Its protein is CASSTGQGTYNEQFF.

The rearrangement uses TRBV27 and TRBJ2-7; 15 nucleotides agree with TRBD2. The CDR3 loop spans 19 amino acids. V dropped 5 bases and J dropped 5; count of bases not matched to a gene: 16. Per the germline V gene, CDR1 is MNHEY and CDR2 is SMNVEV (reference sequence). CDR3 DNA sequence: TGTGCCAGCAGTGCCTTCGGACTAGCGGGAGGGCCCCTCGGGAACGAGCAGTACTTC. This encodes CASSAFGLAGGPLGNEQYF.

The J gene is TRBJ1-1, the V gene TRBV7-2; D gene unclear. Germline V gene lookup returns CDR1 SGHTA and CDR2 FQGNSA. V gave up 1 base and J gave up 2 bases, with 8 bases separating them. The CDR3 totals 14 residues. CDR3 nucleotide sequence: TGTGCCAGCAGCTTAGAACAGCTAAACACTGAAGCTTTCTTT. As protein: CASSLEQLNTEAFF.

The chain recombines TRBV6-5 with TRBJ2-5; D is undetermined. V dropped 5 bases and J dropped 5 bases, with 12 bases sitting between them. Per germline, CDR1 MNHEY and CDR2 SVGAGI. The CDR3 covers 13 residues. The CDR3 spells CASSRRPRETQYF. DNA for the CDR3: TGTGCCAGCAGTCGTAGGCCGAGGGAGACCCAGTACTTC.

V is TRBV13 and J is TRBJ2-7; 9 nucleotides agree with TRBD2. Per germline, CDR1 PRHDT and CDR2 FYEKMQ (reference sequence). This CDR3 spans 14 amino acids. V shed 6 bases, J shed 4 bases, and the junction held 7 bases outside the gene matches. Written as DNA, the CDR3 is TGTGCCAGCAGGTCTAGCGGGACCTCTTACGAGCAGTACTTC. It is translated as CASRSSGTSYEQYF.

This CDR3 is CASSREQGADRDTQYF. CDR3 in DNA: TGCGCCAGCAGTCGCGAACAGGGGGCAGACAGAGATACGCAGTATTTT. This chain connects TRBV23-1 to TRBJ2-3; 9 bases match TRBD1. TRBV23-1 is classed as an ORF, of uncertain function. V shed 4 bases and J 5 bases; nucleotides not matched to a gene: 10. The CDR3 has 16 residues.

This chain connects TRBV30 to TRBJ2-1; D gene unclear. Trimming left V 0 bases short and J 9 bases short, with 21 bases between. Germline V lookup: CDR1 GTSNPN, CDR2 SVGIG (reference sequence). This CDR3 comprises 16 residues. Here the CDR3 DNA reads TGTGCCTGGAGTGTCCCCGTTATGGTCGATGACATTGAGCAGTTCTTC. It is translated as CAWSVPVMVDDIEQFF.

Turning to this clone: One end of the junction varies from germline; a read error may be responsible. V gene TRBV7-7 combines with J gene TRBJ2-5, with 8 bases identical to TRBD2. CDR1 is SSHAT, CDR2 FNYEAQ, per germline (reference sequence). The CDR3 is 13 amino acids. CDR3 in DNA: TGTGCTAGCAGCGGGGGCACGGGGGAGACCCAGTACTTC. Protein: CASSGGTGETQYF. The full variable domain, completed using reference TRBV7-7 and TRBJ2-5, is GAGVSQSPRYKVTKRGQDVTLRCDPISSHATLYWYQQALGQGPEFLTYFNYEAQPDKSGLPSDRFSAERPEGSISTLTIQRTEQRDSAMYRCASSGGTGETQYFGPGTRLLVL.

The chain combines TRBV5-1 with TRBJ1-2; D unclear. Germline V gene sequence: CDR1 SGHRS, CDR2 YFSETQ. The germline V and J ends were trimmed by 1 base and 4 bases, with 11 bases remaining between them. The CDR3 extends over 14 amino acids. The CDR3 sequence is CASSLTVGSYGYTF. The CDR3 coding sequence is TGCGCCAGCAGCTTGACAGTTGGCAGCTATGGCTACACCTTC.

This clone was seen a handful of times. The junction differs from germline at one of its ends, possibly a read error. The rearrangement uses TRBV29-1 and TRBJ2-2; weak D call: TRBD2 (5 bases). This CDR3 comprises 12 residues. CDR1 is SQVTM and CDR2 is ANQGSEA in the germline V gene. The CDR3 spells CSAEVPGGELFF. CDR3 in DNA: TGCAGCGCTGAAGTTCCGGGGGGGGAGCTGTTTTTT.

The chain has TRBV6-6 and TRBJ2-1, with D perhaps matching TRBD2 (6 bases). CDR1 is MNHNY and CDR2 is SVGAGI in the germline V gene (reference sequence). V was cut by 0 bases and J by 12 bases, with 12 bases left in between. The CDR3 has 13 amino acids. The CDR3 spells CASSYSTAGAQFF. As DNA, the CDR3 is TGTGCCAGCAGTTACTCGACAGCGGGTGCGCAGTTCTTC.

In regard to this clone: The same CDR3 is also encoded by other DNA sequences in this sample. The chain recombines TRBV27 with TRBJ1-3; D not resolved. This CDR3 has 14 amino acids. V was clipped by 6 bases and J by 0 bases, with 9 bases between them. Germline V gene data show CDR1 as MNHEY and CDR2 as SMNVEV (reference sequence). The CDR3 loop is CASSPGTSGNTIYF. Written as DNA, the CDR3 is TGTGCCAGCAGCCCAGGAACCTCTGGAAACACCATATATTTT.

The chain carries TRBV7-6 and TRBJ2-2; 10 nucleotides match TRBD2. The length of the CDR3 is 18 residues. The germline gives CDR1 SGHVS, CDR2 FNYEAQ. J lost 5 bases, V lost 1 base, and 10 bases had no gene match. As DNA, the CDR3 is TGTGCCAGCAGCTTAGTCGGGTCTAGCGGGAGACTGACCGGGGAGCTGTTTTTT. Its translation: CASSLVGSSGRLTGELFF.

This clone was seen only once. The J gene is TRBJ2-7, the V gene TRBV2; 7 bases are a match to TRBD1. The V and J ends lost 3 bases and 5 bases, in that order; junction bases with no gene match: 7. The CDR3 is made up of 14 amino acids. Per germline, CDR1 SNHLY and CDR2 FYNNEI. The CDR3, as DNA: TGTGCCAGCAGTGAGTACAGGGGAACGGACGAGCAGTACTTC. This sequence encodes CASSEYRGTDEQYF. Looking up the rest from reference TRBV2 and TRBJ2-7 gives the full variable domain: EPEVTQTPSHQVTQMGQEVILRCVPISNHLYFYWYRQILGQKVEFLVSFYNNEISEKSEIFDDQFSVERPDGSNFTLKIRSTKLEDSAMYFCASSEYRGTDEQYFGPGTRLTVT.

The rearrangement uses TRBV28 and TRBJ1-4; D unresolved. The V gene's germline CDR1 is MDHEN and CDR2 SYDVKM. The V gene lost 2 bases and the J gene lost 0 bases, with 16 bases spanning the gap. This CDR3 is 18 amino acids long. CDR3 in DNA: TGTGCCAGCAGTTTAACCCCAGCCACGGGGACAACTAATGAAAAACTGTTTTTT. Translated: CASSLTPATGTTNEKLFF.

This clone was observed once. The J gene is TRBJ2-7, the V gene TRBV27; 9 nucleotides agree with TRBD1. The CDR3 loop spans 15 amino acids. J gave up 1 base and V 6 bases, and 7 bases lay outside the gene matches. CDR1 is MNHEY and CDR2 is SMNVEV in the germline V gene (reference sequence). The CDR3 sequence: CASRQPGQGSYEQYF. DNA of the CDR3: TGTGCCAGCAGGCAACCGGGACAGGGATCCTACGAGCAGTACTTC.

The chain carries TRBV25-1 and TRBJ1-1; D is ambiguous. The CDR3 runs to 10 residues. The ends were cut back, 9 bases at V and 4 bases at J, with 6 bases in the middle. CDR1 and CDR2 (germline): MGHDK, SYGVNS. The CDR3 DNA reads as TGTGCCAGTAGAGCCACTGAAGCTTTCTTT. Its protein product is CASRATEAFF.